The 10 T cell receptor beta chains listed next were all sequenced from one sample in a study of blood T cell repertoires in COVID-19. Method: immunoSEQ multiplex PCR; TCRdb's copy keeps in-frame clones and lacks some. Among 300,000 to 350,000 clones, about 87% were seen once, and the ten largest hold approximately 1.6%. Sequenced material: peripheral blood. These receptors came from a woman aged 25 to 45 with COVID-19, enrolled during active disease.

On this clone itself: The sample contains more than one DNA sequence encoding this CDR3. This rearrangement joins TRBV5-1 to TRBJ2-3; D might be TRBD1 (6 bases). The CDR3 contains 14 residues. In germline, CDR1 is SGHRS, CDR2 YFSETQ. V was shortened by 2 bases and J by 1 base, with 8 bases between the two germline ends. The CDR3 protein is CASSLEGGTDTQYF. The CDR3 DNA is TGCGCCAGCAGCTTAGAGGGGGGCACAGATACGCAGTATTTT.

The DNA for the CDR3 is TGCGCCAGCAGGGACAAGTTCGCGAACACCGGGGAGCTGTTTTTT. Its protein product is CASRDKFANTGELFF. This sequence joins TRBV5-1 and TRBJ2-2, with D perhaps TRBD1 (5 bases). This CDR3 is built from 15 residues. Germline-derived CDR1 and CDR2 are SGHRS and YFSETQ. The germline V and J ends were trimmed by 5 bases and 0 bases, with 11 bases remaining between them.

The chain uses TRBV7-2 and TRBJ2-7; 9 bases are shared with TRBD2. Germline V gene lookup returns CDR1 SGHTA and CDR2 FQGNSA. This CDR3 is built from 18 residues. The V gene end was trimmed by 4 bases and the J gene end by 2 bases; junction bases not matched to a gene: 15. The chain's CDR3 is CASSSGAWGAGGPYEQYV. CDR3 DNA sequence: TGTGCCAGCAGCTCAGGGGCTTGGGGAGCGGGGGGTCCCTACGAGCAGTACGTC.

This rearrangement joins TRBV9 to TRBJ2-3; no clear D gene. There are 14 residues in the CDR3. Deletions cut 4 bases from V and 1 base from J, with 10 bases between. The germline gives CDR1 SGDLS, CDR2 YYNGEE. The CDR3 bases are TGTGCCAGCAGCACTCAGGCCGGCACAGATACGCAGTATTTT. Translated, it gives CASSTQAGTDTQYF.

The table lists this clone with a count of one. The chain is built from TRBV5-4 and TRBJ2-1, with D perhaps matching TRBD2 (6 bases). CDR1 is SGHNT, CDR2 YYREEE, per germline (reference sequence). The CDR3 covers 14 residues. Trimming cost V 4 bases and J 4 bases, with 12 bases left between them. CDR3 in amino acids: CASSPIGTYNEQFF. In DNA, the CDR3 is TGTGCCAGCAGCCCCATCGGGACTTACAATGAGCAGTTCTTC.

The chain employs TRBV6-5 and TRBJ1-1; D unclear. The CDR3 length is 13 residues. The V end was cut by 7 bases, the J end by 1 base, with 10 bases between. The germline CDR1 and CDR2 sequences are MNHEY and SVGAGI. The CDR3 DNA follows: TGTGCCAGCAAAAGAGGAACGAACACTGAAGCTTTCTTT. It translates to CASKRGTNTEAFF.

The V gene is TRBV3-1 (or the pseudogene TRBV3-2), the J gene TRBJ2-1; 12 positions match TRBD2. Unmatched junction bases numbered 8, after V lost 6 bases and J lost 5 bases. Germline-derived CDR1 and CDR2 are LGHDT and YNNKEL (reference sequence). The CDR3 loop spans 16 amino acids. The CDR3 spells CASRQRLAGAHNEQFF. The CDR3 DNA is TGTGCCAGCAGACAAAGACTAGCGGGGGCCCACAATGAGCAGTTCTTC.

This chain's CDR3 is CASSLAGEPQHF. The CDR3 nucleotides read TGTGCCAGCAGTTTAGCGGGAGAGCCCCAGCATTTT. V usage is TRBV3-1 (or the pseudogene TRBV3-2) and J usage is TRBJ1-5, with D uncertain. From germline, CDR1 is LGHDT and CDR2 YNNKEL (reference sequence). The V and J ends lost 6 bases and 8 bases respectively, with 11 bases between them. The CDR3 sequence is 12 residues long.

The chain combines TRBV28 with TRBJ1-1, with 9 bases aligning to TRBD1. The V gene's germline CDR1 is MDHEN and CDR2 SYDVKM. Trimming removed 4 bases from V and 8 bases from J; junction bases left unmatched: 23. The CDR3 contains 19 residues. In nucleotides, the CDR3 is TGTGCCAGCAGTTCGTTCGCCCCGGGACAGGGCTTTTCCGCCCGGGAAGCTTTCTTT. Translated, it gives CASSSFAPGQGFSAREAFF.

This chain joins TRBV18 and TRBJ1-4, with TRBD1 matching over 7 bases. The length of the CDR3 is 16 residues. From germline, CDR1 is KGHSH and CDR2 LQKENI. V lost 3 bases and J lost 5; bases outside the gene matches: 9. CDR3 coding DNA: TGTGCCAGCTCACCGTCGACCGGGACAGTAAATGAAAAACTGTTTTTT. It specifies CASSPSTGTVNEKLFF. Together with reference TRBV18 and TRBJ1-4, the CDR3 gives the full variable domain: NAGVMQNPRHLVRRRGQEARLRCSPMKGHSHVYWYRQLPEEGLKFMVYLQKENIIDESGMPKERFSAEFPKEGPSILRIQQVVRGDSAAYFCASSPSTGTVNEKLFFGSGTQLSVL.